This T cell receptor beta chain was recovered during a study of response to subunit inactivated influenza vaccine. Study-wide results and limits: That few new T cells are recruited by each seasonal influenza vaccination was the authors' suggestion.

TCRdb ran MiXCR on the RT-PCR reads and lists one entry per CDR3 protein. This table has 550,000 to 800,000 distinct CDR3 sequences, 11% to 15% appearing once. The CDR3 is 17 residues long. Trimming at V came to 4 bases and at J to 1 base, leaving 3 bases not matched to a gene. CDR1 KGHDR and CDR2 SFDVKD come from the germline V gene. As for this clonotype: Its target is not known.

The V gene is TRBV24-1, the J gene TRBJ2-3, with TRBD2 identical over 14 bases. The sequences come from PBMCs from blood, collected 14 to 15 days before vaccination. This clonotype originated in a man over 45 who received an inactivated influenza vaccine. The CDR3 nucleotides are TGTGCCACCAGTGAACCGGGACTAGCGGGGGGCACAGATACGCAGTATTTT. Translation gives CATSEPGLAGGTDTQYF.